The subject of this entry is one T cell receptor (beta chain). Antigen: not known. This specimen comes from a study of T cells expressing NK-cell markers. Overall study: It was from sorted CD3+CD56+NKG2C+, CD3+CD56+NKG2C- and CD3+CD56-NKG2C+ T cells that TCR beta repertoires came. One of the eight sequenced donors was seronegative, whereas the other seven were HCMV-seropositive.

Using the 5' RACE reads, TCRdb records one entry per CDR3 protein without DNA. The specimen's table records approximately 460,000 distinct CDR3 sequences. Study results and limitations: Top CD8+ clonotypes included the dominant CD3+CD56+NKG2C+ clonotypes in six donors.

The CDR3 is made up of 14 amino acids. Germline values: CDR1 GTSNPN, CDR2 SVGIG (reference sequence). The sequencing sample was made of blood T cells: a sorted CD56 or NKG2C T cell subset, CD4+ or CD8+ T cells, or bulk PBMC T cells (not recorded which). The chain is built from TRBV30 and TRBJ2-3; TCRdb picks TRBD1, but there is no DNA to check that call. The receptor was derived from a woman between 18 and 75 years old in good health. CDR3 sequence: CAWSLVGAGDTQYF.